This is a list of T cell receptor beta chains from one sample in a study of sequential checkpoint blockade in melanoma. Clones were read by immunoSEQ multiplex PCR, and TCRdb kept only the in-frame ones, dropping some. The profile shows about 25,000 clones, roughly 73% of them singletons. Material: CD8+ T cells sorted from blood (inferred from file names), obtained from a patient given nivolumab and ipilimumab in sequence. These receptors all stem from a human donor with melanoma. The CDR3 runs from the conserved cysteine through the conserved F or W. D genes are given only for firm matches. Size values are once, few and many counts, or a class for expanded clones, and some rows have none.

V,J,size,D,CDR3,DNA
TRBV13,TRBJ1-6,NA,NA,CASSLGSYSPLHF,TGTGCCAGCAGCTTAGGGTCCTATTCACCCCTCCACTTT
TRBV4-3,TRBJ1-4,NA,TRBD1,CASSRLLGQGNEKLFF,TGCGCCAGCAGCCGTCTTCTGGGACAGGGTAATGAAAAACTGTTTTTT
TRBV28,TRBJ2-3,NA,TRBD1,CASSLTGGASDTQYF,TGTGCCAGCAGCCTGACAGGGGGCGCATCAGATACGCAGTATTTT
TRBV6-5,TRBJ2-1,NA,NA,CASSYGVGGPGHEQFF,TGTGCCAGCAGTTACGGTGTCGGGGGGCCGGGGCATGAGCAGTTCTTC
TRBV7-3,TRBJ2-7,NA,TRBD1,CASSAGTGGYNEQYF,TGTGCCAGCAGCGCCGGGACAGGGGGCTACAACGAGCAGTACTTC
TRBV2,TRBJ2-7,NA,NA,CASREPDRGFGGSDYEQYF,TGTGCCAGCAGGGAACCCGACAGAGGATTCGGGGGTTCCGACTACGAGCAGTACTTC
TRBV19,TRBJ1-1,NA,NA,CASSLQGFTEAFF,TGTGCCAGTAGTTTACAGGGATTCACTGAAGCTTTCTTT
TRBV12-5,TRBJ1-5,once,TRBD1,CASALPRTGGAGQPQHF,TGTGCTAGTGCCCTACCCCGAACAGGGGGCGCGGGTCAGCCCCAGCATTTT
TRBV28,TRBJ1-2,few,NA,CASSFLRTERNYGYTF,TGTGCCAGCAGTTTCCTCCGGACAGAGCGAAACTATGGCTACACCTTC
TRBV11-1,TRBJ1-2,NA,TRBD1,CASSLAGQGYGYTF,TGTGCCAGCAGCTTAGCGGGACAGGGTTATGGCTACACCTTC
TRBV29-1,TRBJ2-7,NA,NA,CSVSGVGLEGYEQYF,TGCAGCGTCTCGGGGGTGGGCTTAGAAGGCTACGAGCAGTACTTC
TRBV19,TRBJ2-7,NA,NA,CASSLTVSYEQYF,TGTGCCAGTAGTTTGACAGTTTCCTACGAGCAGTACTTC
TRBV6-6,TRBJ1-1,NA,NA,CASNTDLNTEAFF,TGTGCCAGCAACACCGATCTGAACACTGAAGCTTTCTTT
TRBV7-8,TRBJ2-1,NA,TRBD2,CASSHSLAGALYNEQFF,TGTGCCAGCAGTCACAGTTTAGCGGGAGCTCTCTACAATGAGCAGTTCTTC
TRBV6-1,TRBJ1-5,NA,TRBD1,CASSGQGEGQPQHF,TGTGCCAGCAGTGGACAGGGGGAAGGTCAGCCCCAGCATTTT
TRBV27,TRBJ1-1,NA,NA,CASSLSGGGTEAFF,TGTGCCAGCAGTTTATCGGGGGGGGGCACTGAAGCTTTCTTT
TRBV27,TRBJ2-1,NA,NA,CASSLSPGHEQFF,TGTGCCAGCAGTTTATCGCCAGGCCATGAGCAGTTCTTC
TRBV2,TRBJ2-7,NA,TRBD2,CASRGGRDEQYF,TGTGCCAGCAGGGGGGGGAGGGACGAGCAGTACTTC
TRBV6-5,TRBJ1-1,NA,TRBD1,CASISQGIPEAFF,TGTGCCAGCATTTCACAGGGGATCCCTGAAGCTTTCTTT
TRBV27,TRBJ2-1,NA,TRBD2,CASGIPTSGWNEQFF,TGTGCCAGCGGAATCCCCACTAGCGGGTGGAATGAGCAGTTCTTC
TRBV6-5,TRBJ1-4,NA,NA,CASSLVDNEKLFF,TGTGCCAGCAGTTTAGTAGATAATGAAAAACTGTTTTTT
TRBV5-6,TRBJ1-1,NA,NA,CASSEGNTEAFF,TGTGCCAGCAGCGAGGGGAACACTGAAGCTTTCTTT
TRBV7-9,TRBJ2-7,NA,TRBD2,CASSITSGSQEGQYF,TGTGCCAGCAGCATTACTAGCGGGAGCCAAGAGGGGCAGTACTTC
TRBV6-5,TRBJ2-3,NA,TRBD2,CASASGTVTDTQYF,TGTGCCAGCGCTAGCGGGACCGTAACAGATACGCAGTATTTT
TRBV7-9,TRBJ2-1,NA,TRBD1,CASTQSRTGGGEQFF,TGTGCCAGCACCCAATCACGGACAGGGGGAGGTGAGCAGTTCTTC
TRBV9,TRBJ2-1,NA,NA,CASSEGWTEGNEQFF,TGTGCCAGCAGCGAGGGATGGACGGAGGGGAATGAGCAGTTCTTC
TRBV4-1,TRBJ1-2,NA,NA,CASSQDGPVGAQGYTF,TGCGCCAGCAGCCAAGATGGACCTGTTGGGGCGCAAGGCTACACCTTC
TRBV19,TRBJ1-5,few,TRBD1,CASSISVDRGLIQPQHF,TGTGCCAGTAGTATATCGGTAGACAGGGGGCTAATTCAGCCCCAGCATTTT
TRBV27,TRBJ2-1,NA,NA,CASSLIRYNEQFF,TGTGCCAGCAGTTTAATCCGGTACAATGAGCAGTTCTTC
TRBV11-2,TRBJ1-4,once,NA,CASSRYGLSGGTNEKLFF,TGTGCCAGCAGCCGGTACGGACTTTCAGGAGGGACTAATGAAAAACTGTTTTTT
TRBV4-2,TRBJ1-1,NA,NA,CASSQRIGRDTEAFF,TGTGCCAGCAGCCAACGGATCGGGCGGGACACTGAAGCTTTCTTT
TRBV10-3,TRBJ2-5,NA,TRBD2,CAISDPAGGETQYF,TGTGCCATCAGTGATCCTGCGGGGGGAGAGACCCAGTACTTC
TRBV4-3,TRBJ1-2,NA,NA,CASSQDGETGDRYGYTF,TGCGCCAGCAGCCAAGATGGGGAGACGGGGGACCGCTATGGCTACACCTTC
TRBV4-3,TRBJ1-6,NA,NA,CASSQDPLGGVGSPLHF,TGCGCCAGCAGCCAAGACCCCTTGGGAGGGGTTGGATCACCCCTCCACTTT
TRBV28,TRBJ2-4,NA,NA,CASSLKGILAKNIQYF,TGTGCCAGCAGTCTGAAGGGGATTCTAGCCAAAAACATTCAGTACTTC
TRBV7-9,TRBJ2-7,NA,TRBD2,CASSSGLAVPYEQYF,TGTGCCAGCAGCTCCGGACTAGCGGTTCCCTACGAGCAGTACTTC
TRBV7-8,TRBJ1-1,NA,NA,CASSSYRNTEAFF,TGTGCCAGCAGCTCATACAGGAACACTGAAGCTTTCTTT
TRBV10-2,TRBJ1-2,NA,NA,CASSESGQPTYGYTF,TGCGCCAGCAGTGAGTCAGGACAGCCCACCTATGGCTACACCTTC
TRBV7-9,TRBJ2-7,NA,TRBD1,CASSPTGGSYEQYF,TGTGCCAGCAGCCCAACAGGGGGTTCCTACGAGCAGTACTTC
TRBV7-6,TRBJ2-1,NA,TRBD2,CASSLYLSGSGGNGNEQFF,TGTGCCAGCAGCTTGTATCTTTCGGGTAGCGGGGGGAATGGCAATGAGCAGTTCTTC
TRBV30,TRBJ2-7,NA,NA,CAWRTGRPYEQYF,TGTGCCTGGAGAACAGGGCGACCCTACGAGCAGTACTTC
TRBV7-3,TRBJ2-7,NA,TRBD1,CASSAGTGGYNEQYF,TGTGCCAGCAGCGCCGGGACAGGGGGCTACAACGAGCAGTACTTC
TRBV7-6,TRBJ2-1,NA,TRBD2,CASSLAGGFNEQFF,TGTGCCAGCAGCTTAGCGGGGGGGTTCAATGAGCAGTTCTTC
TRBV5-6,TRBJ1-5,NA,NA,CASSLGRVGGQPQHF,TGTGCCAGCAGCTTGGGCAGGGTCGGGGGTCAGCCCCAGCATTTT
TRBV19,TRBJ2-1,NA,NA,CASTSGALYNEQFF,TGTGCCAGTACTTCAGGGGCCCTCTACAATGAGCAGTTCTTC
TRBV5-1,TRBJ2-7,NA,TRBD1,CASSAGTGAYEQYF,TGCGCCAGCAGCGCCGGGACAGGGGCCTACGAGCAGTACTTC
TRBV5-4,TRBJ1-2,NA,NA,CASSPGESYGYTF,TGTGCCAGCAGCCCGGGGGAGAGCTATGGCTACACCTTC
TRBV19,TRBJ2-7,NA,TRBD1,CASSDDRGYEQYF,TGTGCCAGTAGTGACGACAGGGGTTACGAGCAGTACTTC
TRBV11-2,TRBJ1-4,NA,NA,CASSLGARIYHEKLFF,TGTGCCAGCAGCTTAGGAGCGAGGATCTACCATGAAAAACTGTTTTTT
TRBV28,TRBJ1-6,NA,TRBD1,CASSLGTANSPLHF,TGTGCCAGCAGTTTAGGGACAGCTAATTCACCCCTCCACTTT
TRBV2,TRBJ2-6,NA,TRBD1,CASSEGRQGYSGANVLTF,TGTGCCAGCAGTGAAGGAAGACAGGGATACTCTGGGGCCAACGTCCTGACTTTC
TRBV10-3,TRBJ2-1,NA,TRBD1,CAISDVTGDSYNEQFF,TGTGCCATCAGTGACGTGACAGGGGATTCCTACAATGAGCAGTTCTTC
TRBV6-5,TRBJ2-5,NA,TRBD2,CASSYGAGVPSETQYF,TGTGCCAGCAGTTACGGGGCGGGGGTGCCTAGCGAGACCCAGTACTTC
TRBV29-1,TRBJ2-1,medium-sized,NA,CSVDLVANEQFF,TGCAGCGTTGACCTAGTAGCGAATGAGCAGTTCTTC
TRBV23-1,TRBJ2-4,NA,NA,CASDIIAKNIQYF,TGCGCCAGCGACATCATAGCCAAAAACATTCAGTACTTC
TRBV6-6,TRBJ2-5,once,NA,CASSPSQETQYF,TGTGCCAGCAGCCCCTCCCAAGAGACCCAGTACTTC
TRBV9,TRBJ1-4,NA,NA,CASSVDRDINEKLFF,TGTGCCAGCTCGGTGGATCGGGACATCAATGAAAAACTGTTTTTT
TRBV6-6,TRBJ1-2,NA,NA,CASSYSSGFGDGYTF,TGTGCCAGCAGTTACTCGTCAGGGTTTGGGGATGGCTACACCTTC
TRBV27,TRBJ2-7,NA,TRBD1,CASSFATGAYEQYF,TGTGCCAGCAGTTTTGCGACAGGGGCCTACGAGCAGTACTTC